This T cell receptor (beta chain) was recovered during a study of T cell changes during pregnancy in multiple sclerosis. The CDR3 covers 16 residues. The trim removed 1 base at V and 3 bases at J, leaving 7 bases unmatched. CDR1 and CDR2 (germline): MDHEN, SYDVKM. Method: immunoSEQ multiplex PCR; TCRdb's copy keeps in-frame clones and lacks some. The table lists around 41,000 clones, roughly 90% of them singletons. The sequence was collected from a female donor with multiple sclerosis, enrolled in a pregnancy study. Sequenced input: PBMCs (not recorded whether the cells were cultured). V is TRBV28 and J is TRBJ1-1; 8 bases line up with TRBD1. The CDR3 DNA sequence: TGTGCCAGCAGTTTATTGGCAGGGGGCTTCGACACTGAAGCTTTCTTT. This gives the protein CASSLLAGGFDTEAFF.